This TCR beta chain originates from a study of OX40 agonist ivuxolimab in advanced cancers. Study-wide background: At doses from 0.01 to 10 mg/kg, patients were given intravenous ivuxolimab every 2 weeks. Melanoma, hepatocellular carcinoma, head and neck or renal cell cancer occurred in dose-escalation patients. Study-wide findings and caveats: Fewer expanded clones were found on average in CD4+ than in CD8+ T cells.

The method was immunoSEQ multiplex PCR; TCRdb's version includes in-frame clones alone and lacks a portion of them. Of under 45,000 clones detected, about 78% appear once; the ten largest clones hold 20% to 25%. Notes on this clone: Its antigen is not identified.

Deletions cut 1 base from V and 4 bases from J, with 7 bases between. This CDR3 comprises 14 residues. Germline V gene lookup returns CDR1 KGHSH and CDR2 LQKENI. Sequences were derived from CD4+ or CD8+ T cells sorted from blood, sampled in a trial of the OX40 agonist ivuxolimab. The clonotype comes from an adult with an advanced solid tumor such as melanoma, head and neck, liver or kidney cancer. The V and J genes are TRBV18 and TRBJ2-2, with D perhaps assigned TRBD1 or TRBD2 (5 bases each). CDR3 coding DNA: TGTGCCAGCTCACCACTGGGGGTCACCGGGGAGCTGTTTTTT. Translated: CASSPLGVTGELFF.